The rows below give T cell receptor beta chains drawn from one sample of a study of vaccination effects on CD4 cells after COVID-19. Here immunoSEQ multiplex PCR was the method, and the copy in TCRdb shows in-frame clones only, minus some. The data contain approximately 78,000 clones, around 81% of them singletons. These receptors are not linked to any known antigen. This material consisted of CD4+ T cells from PBMCs cultured with HCoV-229E spike peptides, taken after COVID-19 vaccination. Source of these receptors: a human donor who received a COVID-19 vaccine. Both conserved end residues are part of each CDR3. The order of the fields is V gene, J gene, D gene, clone size, CDR3 DNA, CDR3 protein. D genes are given only for firm matches. A row's size may be missing; if present it is once, few, many or a size class.

TRBV5-1,TRBJ2-5,NA,NA,TGCGCCAGCAGCTTGGCGGGGATGGAGGAGACCCAGTACTTC,CASSLAGMEETQYF
TRBV9,TRBJ2-1,NA,NA,TGTGCCAGCAGCTCACCCCGGGCCCGTGATAATGAGCAGTTCTTC,CASSSPRARDNEQFF
TRBV6-2/TRBV6-3,TRBJ2-3,NA,NA,TGTGCCAGCAGTTTCGCCGGGGGCGGCACAGATACGCAGTATTTT,CASSFAGGGTDTQYF
TRBV10-2,TRBJ2-3,NA,NA,TGCGCCAGCAAGGGTGATACGCAGTATTTT,CASKGDTQYF
TRBV7-8,TRBJ2-5,TRBD2,NA,TGTGCCAGCAGCCCGCGGGGGGGGCGGGAAGAGACCCAGTACTTC,CASSPRGGREETQYF
TRBV5-1,TRBJ2-3,NA,once,TGCGCCAGCAGCCAACGGGGCCAGAGCACAGATACGCAGTATTTT,CASSQRGQSTDTQYF
TRBV30,TRBJ2-1,NA,NA,TGTGCCGGGAGGGGGGGTAAGGTCTACAATGAGCAGTTCTTC,CAGRGGKVYNEQFF
TRBV7-9,TRBJ2-1,TRBD2,NA,TGTGCCAGCATGATGACTAGCGGGGGTAGTGAGCAGTTCTTC,CASMMTSGGSEQFF
TRBV12-3/TRBV12-4,TRBJ2-3,NA,few,TGTGCCAGCAGTTTCTCGGAGGCAGATACGCAGTATTTT,CASSFSEADTQYF
TRBV18,TRBJ2-2,NA,NA,TGTGCCAGCTCGCCAGGGGTAGACACCGGGGAGCTGTTTTTT,CASSPGVDTGELFF
TRBV18,TRBJ2-3,NA,NA,TGTGCCAGCTCACCAATGGCTTTAGCGGCTACAGATACGCAGTATTTT,CASSPMALAATDTQYF
TRBV7-9,TRBJ1-2,TRBD1,NA,TGTGCCAGCTGCAGGGGAGGGGGCGAGAATGGCTACACCTTC,CASCRGGGENGYTF
TRBV5-1,TRBJ2-3,NA,NA,TGCGCCAGCAGATTGGGGACCAACACAGATACGCAGTATTTT,CASRLGTNTDTQYF
TRBV3-1/TRBV3-2,TRBJ2-5,TRBD2,NA,TGTGCCAGCGCCCCAGGTGGGACTAGCGTGTGGGCCCAAGAGACCCAGTACTTC,CASAPGGTSVWAQETQYF
TRBV29-1,TRBJ2-1,TRBD2,NA,TGCAGCGTTCAGCTGGTAGCGGGGGGGCGCAATGAGCAGTTCTTC,CSVQLVAGGRNEQFF
TRBV6-2/TRBV6-3,TRBJ1-5,NA,NA,TGTGCCAGCAGTCCCTGGGCCGGTGCAGGACCTTATAGCAATCAGCCCCAGCATTTT,CASSPWAGAGPYSNQPQHF
TRBV15,TRBJ2-2,NA,few,TGTGCCACCAGCAGCAAGGGCACCGGGGAGCTGTTTTTT,CATSSKGTGELFF
TRBV6-4,TRBJ2-3,NA,NA,TGTGCCAGCAGTGACTCGTTGAGGGGAGATACGCAGTATTTT,CASSDSLRGDTQYF
TRBV19,TRBJ1-2,TRBD1,NA,TGTGCCAGTAGTCCGTCCGGGACAGGGAGATTTTCCAGTGGCTACACCTTC,CASSPSGTGRFSSGYTF
TRBV5-1,TRBJ2-5,NA,NA,TGCGCCAGCAGCTCAAAAGGACTGGATCAAGAGACCCAGTACTTC,CASSSKGLDQETQYF
TRBV5-6,TRBJ2-5,TRBD1,NA,TGTGCCAGCAGCTTGGTGGGACAGGGGGCATTCCAAGAGACCCAGTACTTC,CASSLVGQGAFQETQYF
TRBV5-6,TRBJ1-4,NA,NA,TGTGCCAGCAGCCGGGACGGCTTGGAAAAACTGTTTTTT,CASSRDGLEKLFF